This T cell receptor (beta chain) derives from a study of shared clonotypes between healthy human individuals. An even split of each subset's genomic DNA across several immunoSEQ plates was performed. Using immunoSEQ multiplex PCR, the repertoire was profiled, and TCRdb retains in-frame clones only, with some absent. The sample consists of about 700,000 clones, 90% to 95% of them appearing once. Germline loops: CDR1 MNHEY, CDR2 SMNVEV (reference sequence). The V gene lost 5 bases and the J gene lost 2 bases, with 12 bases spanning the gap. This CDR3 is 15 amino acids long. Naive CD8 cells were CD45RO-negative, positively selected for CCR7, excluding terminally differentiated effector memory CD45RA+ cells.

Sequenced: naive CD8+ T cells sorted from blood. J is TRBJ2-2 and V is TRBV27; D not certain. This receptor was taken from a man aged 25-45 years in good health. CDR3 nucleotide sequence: TGTGCCAGCAGTCCTCTTTCCCGCAACACCGGGGAGCTGTTTTTT. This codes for CASSPLSRNTGELFF.